These 23 T cell receptor beta chains came from one sample sequenced in a study of cytomegalovirus exposure and HLA in healthy donors (dated by TCRdb to the late 2010s). Library creation used the immunoSEQ multiplex PCR assay. For the multiplex PCR, a mixture combining 60 forward primers for TCR Vbeta segments and 13 reverse primers for TCR Jbeta segments was used. Here the immuneACCESS table is served through TCRdb, limited to in-frame sequences with V and J called. Missing clones are a known gap in these copies; in checked studies unresolved V genes cover under half, and the rest lacks a known reason. The sample table contains 95,000 to 150,000 clones; only one count was recorded for 15% of them. The ten largest clones capture 1.5% to 2% of the sample. The specimen sequenced was PBMCs. The receptor source for this set is a woman between 18 and 29 years old in good health and CMV-seronegative.

This clone was detected a few times. The chain combines TRBV27 with TRBJ2-7; 12 bases fit TRBD2. Germline CDR1 and CDR2: MNHEY and SMNVEV (reference sequence). The V gene end was trimmed by 10 bases and the J gene end by 0 bases; junction bases not matched to a gene: 4. This CDR3 has 14 amino acids. The DNA of the CDR3 is TGTGCCACCCGGACTAGCGGGGTCTCCTACGAGCAGTACTTC. Translation gives CATRTSGVSYEQYF.

The rearrangement uses TRBV2 and TRBJ2-5, with 7 bases fitting TRBD2. This CDR3 region has 16 residues. Per the germline V gene, CDR1 is SNHLY and CDR2 is FYNNEI. V was clipped by 2 bases and J by 5 bases; unmatched bases: 11. CDR3 amino acids: CASSEFVGGTRETQYF. CDR3 coding DNA: TGTGCCAGCAGTGAATTTGTGGGAGGGACGAGGGAGACCCAGTACTTC. The full variable domain, its missing parts supplied by reference TRBV2 and TRBJ2-5, is EPEVTQTPSHQVTQMGQEVILRCVPISNHLYFYWYRQILGQKVEFLVSFYNNEISEKSEIFDDQFSVERPDGSNFTLKIRSTKLEDSAMYFCASSEFVGGTRETQYFGPGTRLLVL.

V and J are TRBV9 and TRBJ1-3; D is undetermined. With 0 bases removed from V and 8 bases from J, the gap between germline ends came to 12 bases. The CDR3 totals 14 residues. The germline gives CDR1 SGDLS, CDR2 YYNGEE. The CDR3 is CASSVAASEYTIYF. CDR3 DNA sequence: TGTGCCAGCAGCGTAGCAGCCAGCGAGTACACCATATATTTT.

The chain employs TRBV2 and TRBJ2-7; 8 bases are a match to TRBD1. Germline V gives CDR1 SNHLY, CDR2 FYNNEI. The CDR3 consists of 14 residues. V dropped 4 bases and J dropped 3; count of bases not matched to a gene: 5. CDR3 loop: CASSAGTGFYEQYF. The DNA of the CDR3 is TGTGCCAGCAGTGCCGGGACAGGCTTCTACGAGCAGTACTTC.

The sample holds a few counts of this clone. This chain uses TRBV5-6 with TRBJ1-1, with D uncertain. This CDR3 is 15 amino acids long. The germline gives CDR1 SGHDT, CDR2 YYEEEE. V shed 4 bases and J shed 0 bases, with 13 bases lying between them. CDR3 nucleotides: TGTGCCAGCAGCATGGCGGTTAAGTTGAACACTGAAGCTTTCTTT. Encoded protein: CASSMAVKLNTEAFF.

The CDR3 here is CASIDPGGTDTQYF. The CDR3 DNA reads as TGTGCCAGCATAGACCCCGGAGGGACAGATACGCAGTATTTT. The chain employs TRBV2 and TRBJ2-3; a weak D match, TRBD2 (6 bases). The germline V gene encodes CDR1 SNHLY and CDR2 FYNNEI. V dropped 7 bases and J dropped 3 bases, with 14 bases sitting between them. The CDR3 consists of 14 residues.

The chain employs TRBV11-1 and TRBJ2-1; TRBD2 might be the D (5 bases). The V gene's germline CDR1 is SGHAT and CDR2 FQDESV (reference sequence). V was pared by 1 base and J by 6 bases, with 13 bases between. This CDR3 contains 15 residues. CDR3 loop: CASSLVGGLINEQFF. For the CDR3, the DNA is TGTGCCAGCAGCTTAGTAGGCGGGTTGATCAATGAGCAGTTCTTC.

The chain carries TRBV28 and TRBJ1-6; D unresolved. The V end lost 5 bases, the J end lost 10 bases, and 12 bases lay between the germline ends. Germline V gives CDR1 MDHEN, CDR2 SYDVKM. The CDR3 totals 13 residues. In DNA, the CDR3 is TGTGCCAGCAGTCCCCCGGGTATCTCACCCCTCCACTTT. The encoded protein is CASSPPGISPLHF.

This sequence joins TRBV28 and TRBJ1-1; D is uncertain. The ends were cut back, 2 bases at V and 8 bases at J, with 15 bases in the middle. The CDR3 is 14 residues long. CDR1 is MDHEN, CDR2 SYDVKM, per germline. CDR3 sequence (DNA): TGTGCCAGCAGTTTACCCCTAGCCGGCGGCGAAGCTTTCTTT. This codes for CASSLPLAGGEAFF.

This clone was recorded a few times. The chain couples TRBV5-1 to TRBJ1-2; 9 bases are shared with TRBD1. Germline CDR1 SGHRS, CDR2 YFSETQ. J gave up 5 bases and V 3 bases, and 8 bases lay outside the gene matches. There are 15 residues in the CDR3. The CDR3: CASSSSGTGSYGYTF. Written as DNA, the CDR3 is TGCGCCAGCAGCTCCTCCGGGACAGGGTCGTATGGCTACACCTTC.

This clone appeared a few times. The chain carries TRBV9 and TRBJ2-1; D gene uncertain. V lost 3 bases to trimming and J lost 5 bases, with 15 bases between them. The V gene's germline CDR1 is SGDLS and CDR2 YYNGEE. There are 15 residues in the CDR3. The CDR3 here is CASSATGGSHNEQFF. Here the CDR3 DNA reads TGTGCCAGCAGCGCGACTGGCGGTTCCCACAATGAGCAGTTCTTC.

This chain links TRBV7-9 with TRBJ2-1, with TRBD1 identical over 8 bases. The CDR3 extends over 15 amino acids. CDR1 is SEHNR and CDR2 is FQNEAQ in the germline V gene (reference sequence). V shed 3 bases and J 6 bases; nucleotides not matched to a gene: 7. CDR3 sequence reads: CASSFDRGSSNEQFF. CDR3 nucleotide sequence: TGTGCCAGCAGCTTCGACAGGGGCTCGTCCAATGAGCAGTTCTTC.

The chain employs TRBV18 and TRBJ2-7; D remains unclear. CDR3 length: 14 amino acids. V was shortened by 3 bases and J by 3 bases, with 12 bases between the two germline ends. Germline CDR1 reads KGHSH; CDR2 reads LQKENI. As DNA, the CDR3 is TGTGCCAGCTCACCCCTACCGGTAGTCTACGAGCAGTACTTC. This sequence encodes CASSPLPVVYEQYF.

This clone was detected only a few times. This chain connects TRBV6-6 to TRBJ2-7, with D possibly being TRBD1 (5 bases). Germline V gene data show CDR1 as MNHNY and CDR2 as SVGAGI (reference sequence). This CDR3 is built from 13 residues. The V gene lost 7 bases and the J gene lost 1 base, with 11 bases spanning the gap. CDR3 bases: TGTGCCAGCACCAAGACAGTATCCTACGAGCAGTACTTC. It codes for CASTKTVSYEQYF.

This chain links TRBV9 with TRBJ2-5; 10 bases are a match to TRBD2. Looked up from germline, CDR1 is SGDLS and CDR2 is YYNGEE. The CDR3 has 17 amino acids. V dropped 3 bases and J dropped 0; count of bases not matched to a gene: 8. Written as DNA, the CDR3 is TGTGCCAGCAGCGGGAGCTGGACTAGCGGCAACCAAGAGACCCAGTACTTC. Its protein product is CASSGSWTSGNQETQYF.

J is TRBJ2-3 and V is TRBV6-1; 10 positions agree with TRBD2. Germline V gene data show CDR1 as MNHNS and CDR2 as SASEGT. After removal of 2 bases from V and 2 bases from J, the junction contained 19 bases not matched to a gene. CDR3 length equals 21 residues. CDR3 region: CASSEYGVAGGLAGVTDTQYF. The DNA for the CDR3 is TGTGCCAGCAGTGAATATGGGGTAGCGGGAGGCCTAGCGGGAGTCACAGATACGCAGTATTTT.

With respect to this clone: The identical CDR3 is also encoded by other nucleotide sequences in the sample. This chain connects TRBV15 to TRBJ1-2, with D uncertain. The CDR3 runs 15 residues. Germline values: CDR1 LNHNV, CDR2 YYDKDF (reference sequence). Between the trimmed V and J ends, which lost 0 bases and 2 bases, there was a span of 10 bases. Here the CDR3 DNA reads TGTGCCACCAGCAGAGATAAGGGAGGGAACTATGGCTACACCTTC. This translates into CATSRDKGGNYGYTF.

The chain employs TRBV28 and TRBJ2-1; 11 bases fit TRBD2. The germline V gene encodes CDR1 MDHEN and CDR2 SYDVKM. V lost 6 bases and J lost 4; bases outside the gene matches: 5. The CDR3 is 15 residues long. The CDR3 bases are TGTGCCAGCAGCCAGGGACTAGCGGTTTACAATGAGCAGTTCTTC. Encoded protein: CASSQGLAVYNEQFF.

This clone was detected a few times. The chain combines TRBV2 with TRBJ2-7; a weak D match, TRBD2 (5 bases). Trimming removed 7 bases at V and 2 bases at J, with 12 bases between. The CDR3 contains 13 residues. The V gene's germline CDR1 is SNHLY and CDR2 FYNNEI. The chain's CDR3 is CASTRGLAYEQYF. In DNA, the CDR3 is TGTGCCAGCACCCGGGGTTTAGCCTACGAGCAGTACTTC.

The chain employs TRBV7-2 and TRBJ2-1, with 13 bases that match TRBD2. The germline CDR1 and CDR2 sequences are SGHTA and FQGNSA. The V gene end was trimmed by 4 bases and the J gene end by 5 bases; junction bases not matched to a gene: 8. The CDR3 has 17 amino acids. CDR3: CASSSRLAGGMNNEQFF. CDR3 bases: TGTGCCAGCAGCTCCCGACTAGCGGGAGGTATGAACAATGAGCAGTTCTTC.

This clone was detected only a few times. The J gene is TRBJ2-3, the V gene TRBV7-9; 8 positions agree with TRBD2. Germline assignment: CDR1 SEHNR and CDR2 FQNEAQ (reference sequence). J was trimmed by 4 bases and V by 4 bases; bases with no gene match: 7. The CDR3 sequence is 15 residues long. The CDR3, as DNA: TGTGCCAGCAGCTCCGGGACTAGAGAAGCAGATACGCAGTATTTT. It translates to CASSSGTREADTQYF.

The J gene is TRBJ2-3, the V gene TRBV5-6; 16 bases match TRBD2. CDR3 length equals 18 residues. CDR1 and CDR2 (germline): SGHDT, YYEEEE. V trimming: 3 bases; J trimming: 4 bases; junction bases outside the gene matches: 8. The CDR3 DNA is TGTGCCAGCAGCTGGAGTGTGGGACTAGCGGGGGGGGCAGATACGCAGTATTTT. Translating it yields CASSWSVGLAGGADTQYF.

In DNA form, the CDR3 reads TGCACCAGCAGCCAATCTCTAGCGGGATCAATACCGGGGCACACCGGGGAGCTGTTTTTT. This codes for CTSSQSLAGSIPGHTGELFF. This sequence joins TRBV1 and TRBJ2-2; TRBD2 was called by the table and not checked on the DNA. TRBV1 is marked as a pseudogene. The CDR3 runs to 20 residues.